The 21 T cell receptor beta chains given below trace back to one sample, sequenced in a study of T cell responses to AZD1222 COVID-19 vaccine. The table came from immunoSEQ multiplex PCR; TCRdb's copy has only in-frame clones and leaves some out. The table records around 150,000 clones, approximately 94% of them present only once. Here the sequenced sample was peripheral blood, taken 28 days after the second AZD1222 dose. Every receptor here comes from an adult who received the AZD1222 COVID-19 vaccine.

The CDR3 sequence is CAWSVRARWGSYNSPLHF. CDR3 bases: TGTGCCTGGAGTGTACGGGCCCGATGGGGCTCCTATAATTCACCCCTCCACTTT. The rearrangement links TRBV30 to TRBJ1-6; D is uncertain. Germline V CDR1 and CDR2: GTSNPN, SVGIG (reference sequence). CDR3 length: 18 residues. V lost 0 bases and J lost 0, with 15 bases in between.

The chain employs TRBV5-3 and TRBJ2-2; tentatively, D is TRBD1 or TRBD2 (5 bases each). TRBV5-3 is an ORF for which the function is uncertain. This CDR3 region has 14 residues. V was clipped by 4 bases and J by 6 bases, with 13 bases between them. CDR3 sequence: CARSLTRDAGELFF. CDR3 nucleotides: TGTGCCAGAAGCCTGACACGGGACGCCGGGGAGCTGTTTTTT.

CDR3 protein: CASSHLLAGGNNEQFF. CDR3 bases: TGTGCCAGCAGCCACTTACTAGCGGGAGGAAACAATGAGCAGTTCTTC. This chain links TRBV3-1 (or the pseudogene TRBV3-2) with TRBJ2-1, with 12 nucleotides matching TRBD2. The CDR3 extends over 16 amino acids. Germline V gene lookup returns CDR1 LGHDT and CDR2 YNNKEL (reference sequence). V gave up 3 bases and J gave up 5 bases; unmatched junction bases: 5.

The gene calls are TRBV2 and TRBJ1-1, with D unclear. The CDR3 runs to 12 residues. Trimming removed 4 bases from V and 5 bases from J, with 8 bases in between. Germline V gives CDR1 SNHLY, CDR2 FYNNEI. The CDR3 coding sequence is TGTGCCAGCAGTGGGGAGGGAACTGAAGCTTTCTTT. Translating it yields CASSGEGTEAFF.

The chain joins TRBV7-9 to TRBJ2-7, with a tentative D call TRBD1 (6 bases). V shed 3 bases and J shed 6 bases, with 15 bases lying between them. CDR1 is SEHNR and CDR2 is FQNEAQ in the germline V gene (reference sequence). The CDR3 sequence is 14 residues long. The CDR3 DNA reads as TGTGCCAGCAGCTTCAGGGGATCTTTGCGCGAGCAGTACTTC. Translated, it gives CASSFRGSLREQYF.

The chain is built from TRBV7-9 and TRBJ2-7; 7 bases align to TRBD1. After removal of 5 bases from V and 3 bases from J, the junction contained 10 bases not matched to a gene. This CDR3 has 15 residues. Per germline, CDR1 SEHNR and CDR2 FQNEAQ (reference sequence). The CDR3 here is CASSNPWDRNYEQYF. The DNA for the CDR3 is TGTGCCAGCAGCAATCCCTGGGACAGAAACTACGAGCAGTACTTC.

V gene TRBV4-1 combines with J gene TRBJ2-5, with D possibly TRBD1 on 6 matching bases. Germline-derived CDR1 and CDR2 are MGHRA and YSYEKL. Trimming left V 2 bases short and J 5 bases short, with 15 bases between. The CDR3 length is 15 residues. CDR3 sequence: CASSQLRPRGETQYF. CDR3 nucleotides: TGCGCCAGCAGCCAACTTAGACCAAGGGGGGAGACCCAGTACTTC.

A single count supports this clone. The chain carries TRBV5-1 and TRBJ1-2, with 8 nucleotides matching TRBD1. The CDR3 sequence is 17 residues long. Germline assignment: CDR1 SGHRS and CDR2 YFSETQ. Trimming cost V 0 bases and J 0 bases; bases outside gene matches: 7. This CDR3 is CASSLGGTGQANYGYTF. For the CDR3, the DNA is TGCGCCAGCAGCTTGGGCGGGACAGGTCAAGCTAACTATGGCTACACCTTC. Complete variable domain (other parts from reference TRBV5-1 and TRBJ1-2): KAGVTQTPRYLIKTRGQQVTLSCSPISGHRSVSWYQQTPGQGLQFLFEYFSETQRNKGNFPGRFSGRQFSNSRSEMNVSTLELGDSALYLCASSLGGTGQANYGYTFGSGTRLTVV.

V gene TRBV15 combines with J gene TRBJ1-1; D is ambiguous. V lost 2 bases and J lost 2, with 6 bases in between. CDR1 LNHNV and CDR2 YYDKDF come from the germline V gene (reference sequence). The CDR3 runs 13 residues. CDR3 in amino acids: CATSRLLNTEAFF. Written as DNA, the CDR3 is TGTGCCACCAGCAGACTTCTAAACACTGAAGCTTTCTTT.

The chain links TRBV3-1 (or the pseudogene TRBV3-2) to TRBJ2-1; D uncertain. CDR1 and CDR2 from the germline V gene are LGHDT and YNNKEL (reference sequence). V lost 0 bases and J 0 bases, leaving 9 bases between the germline ends. This CDR3 has 16 residues. The CDR3 DNA reads TGTGCCAGCAGCCAAGATGGGCGGTACTCCTACAATGAGCAGTTCTTC. This translates into CASSQDGRYSYNEQFF.

The V call is TRBV4-1, the J call TRBJ2-4; a weak D match, TRBD2 (7 bases). The length of the CDR3 is 17 residues. Germline V gene data show CDR1 as MGHRA and CDR2 as YSYEKL. The germline V and J ends were trimmed by 1 base and 1 base, with 14 bases remaining between them. The CDR3 region is CASSQGLKGGAKNIQYF. CDR3 nucleotide sequence: TGCGCCAGCAGCCAAGGACTAAAGGGGGGGGCCAAAAACATTCAGTACTTC.

This chain uses TRBV6-2 or TRBV6-3 with TRBJ2-7, with D hard to call. The length of the CDR3 is 13 residues. The germline gives CDR1 MNHEY, CDR2 SVGEGT. Trimming stripped 5 bases from V and 4 bases from J, with 12 bases between. The CDR3 DNA reads TGTGCCAGCAGTATGTGGATAAGGTACGAGCAGTACTTC. This sequence encodes CASSMWIRYEQYF.

CDR3 bases: TGTGCCAGCTCACCGGGACACTCTGGAAACACCATATATTTT. It translates to CASSPGHSGNTIYF. The chain couples TRBV18 to TRBJ1-3; maybe TRBD1 (6 bases). Trimming left V 3 bases short and J 0 bases short, with 6 bases between. Germline V CDR1 and CDR2: KGHSH, LQKENI. This CDR3 spans 14 amino acids.

The rearrangement links TRBV2 to TRBJ1-5, with D perhaps matching TRBD1 (6 bases). Germline-derived CDR1 and CDR2 are SNHLY and FYNNEI. The CDR3 has 13 residues. V gave up 9 bases and J gave up 4 bases, with 13 bases separating them. In DNA form, the CDR3 reads TGTGCCAGTTCAAGACAGGCGAATCAGCCCCAGCATTTT. As protein: CASSRQANQPQHF.

This sequence joins TRBV18 and TRBJ2-1, with TRBD1 as a possible D gene (5 bases). Germline-derived CDR1 and CDR2 are KGHSH and LQKENI. V lost 3 bases and J lost 7, with 13 bases in between. CDR3 length equals 14 residues. The CDR3 here is CASSPAPAGNEQFF. CDR3 bases: TGTGCCAGCTCACCGGCCCCCGCAGGGAATGAGCAGTTCTTC.

The chain employs TRBV5-4 and TRBJ2-1; D remains unclear. The CDR3 is made up of 15 amino acids. Germline assignment: CDR1 SGHNT and CDR2 YYREEE (reference sequence). V shed 3 bases and J shed 2 bases, with 12 bases lying between them. DNA for the CDR3: TGTGCCAGCAGCTATGGAGTGGGGACCTACAATGAGCAGTTCTTC. Encoded protein: CASSYGVGTYNEQFF.

V is TRBV2 and J is TRBJ2-7, with 8 bases aligning to TRBD2. Germline V gene sequence: CDR1 SNHLY, CDR2 FYNNEI. The CDR3 extends over 15 amino acids. V shed 2 bases and J 0 bases; nucleotides not matched to a gene: 3. The CDR3 region is CASSETSGSSYEQYF. In nucleotides, the CDR3 is TGTGCCAGCAGTGAAACTAGCGGCAGCTCCTACGAGCAGTACTTC.

This clone was found once. The chain is built from TRBV6-2 or TRBV6-3 and TRBJ1-5, with D possibly being TRBD1 (6 bases). Germline assignment: CDR1 MNHEY and CDR2 SVGEGT. Trimming left V 0 bases short and J 1 base short, with 13 bases between. This CDR3 is built from 17 residues. The CDR3 here is CASSYSGAGLSNQPQHF. The CDR3 DNA reads as TGTGCCAGCAGTTACTCGGGGGCAGGGTTGAGCAATCAGCCCCAGCATTTT.

This sequence joins TRBV7-2 and TRBJ1-5; D uncertain. The V and J ends lost 4 bases and 6 bases respectively, with 16 bases between them. This CDR3 has 15 residues. CDR1 and CDR2 from the germline V gene are SGHTA and FQGNSA. The chain's CDR3 is CASSYQSDWGQPQHF. CDR3 sequence (DNA): TGTGCCAGCAGCTACCAATCGGATTGGGGTCAGCCCCAGCATTTT.

The V and J genes are TRBV6-2 or TRBV6-3 and TRBJ2-4, with D possibly matching TRBD2 (7 bases). The germline CDR1 and CDR2 sequences are MNHEY and SVGEGT. The CDR3 runs to 16 residues. Between the trimmed V and J ends, which lost 2 bases and 5 bases, there was a span of 16 bases. This CDR3 is CASSYGGGSKQNIQYF. In DNA, the CDR3 is TGTGCCAGCAGTTACGGGGGGGGCAGCAAACAAAACATTCAGTACTTC.

The V gene is TRBV29-1, the J gene TRBJ1-2; D is uncertain. There are 12 residues in the CDR3. Germline V gene sequence: CDR1 SQVTM, CDR2 ANQGSEA. The V gene lost 8 bases and the J gene lost 7 bases, with 17 bases spanning the gap. The CDR3 coding sequence is TGCAGCTCTATGAATTCTGTCGGTGGCTACACCTTC. Translating it yields CSSMNSVGGYTF.